The clone carrying this T cell receptor beta chain was found a few times. What it binds is unknown. Each CDR3 protein is one row after TCRdb ran MiXCR on the RT-PCR reads. This sample has hundreds of thousands of distinct CDR3 sequences, with around 20% found just once. The CDR3 contains 14 residues. Germline V gene lookup returns CDR1 DFQATT and CDR2 SNEGSKA (reference sequence). The ends lost 3 bases at V and 3 bases at J; junction bases unmatched: 4. The data were taken from a study of response to subunit inactivated influenza vaccine. General observations from the study: The authors suggested that every seasonal influenza vaccination recruits few new T cells.

Specimen: PBMCs from blood, collected about 5 days after vaccination. This sequence was found in a man between 50 and 59 years old who received an inactivated influenza vaccine. The chain employs TRBV20-1 and TRBJ2-3; 9 nucleotides agree with TRBD2. The CDR3 bases are TGCAGTGCTAGCCGGCGGGAGGGGACAGATACGCAGTATTTT. Its protein product is CSASRREGTDTQYF.